This TCR beta chain appears in the sequencing data of a study of cytomegalovirus exposure and HLA in healthy donors. Overall study context: A prior study identified 110 million or so unique TCR beta sequences from roughly 180 million T cells.

Study outcomes and limitations: Later findings reportedly placed an Asian-associated ancestry cluster below the roughly 660-donor mean for N-insertions. In vitro experiments confirmed that a few CMV-associated chains were specific for CMV antigens. Reported results showed that the classifier diagnosed cytomegalovirus status with high specificity and sensitivity.

Turning to this clone: The target antigen is unknown.

A multiplex PCR was run with 60 Vbeta primers and 13 Jbeta primers. Measured with immunoSEQ multiplex PCR; TCRdb has only the in-frame clones, and not every one. The sample holds approximately 140,000 clones, about 80% seen once. The source material was PBMCs. The receptor's source is a woman between 40 and 50 years old in good health and CMV-seronegative.

CDR3 region: CASTIKEGNQPQHF. The DNA for the CDR3 is TGTGCCAGCACCATCAAAGAGGGCAATCAGCCCCAGCATTTT. The V and J genes are TRBV2 and TRBJ1-5, with D uncertain. The CDR3 covers 14 residues. Trimming left V 7 bases short and J 2 bases short, with 12 bases between. The germline V gene has CDR1 SNHLY and CDR2 FYNNEI.